The source of this TCR beta chain is a study of shared T cell receptors in the human thymus. Measured with immunoSEQ multiplex PCR; TCRdb has only the in-frame clones, and not every one. Among 500,000 to 750,000 clones listed, over 75% were seen once. From germline, CDR1 is GTSNPN and CDR2 SVGIG (reference sequence). V dropped 2 bases and J dropped 0 bases, with 4 bases sitting between them. CDR3 length equals 12 residues. The data also belong to a second study, concerning human thymus T cells. From that study: Resections from corrective heart surgery supplied the thymus tissue. What related research reported was that thymic repertoires overlapped highly among unrelated individuals.

The receptor was isolated from a boy younger than two with a congenital heart defect. This chain uses TRBV30 with TRBJ1-1; D is uncertain. The source material was thymocytes. The CDR3: CAWSLMNTEAFF. The CDR3 DNA reads TGTGCCTGGAGTCTTATGAACACTGAAGCTTTCTTT.